This T cell receptor (beta chain) came from a study of T-cell reconstitution after alpha-beta-depleted transplantation in children. Note on this clonotype: Just one base apart from a much larger clone, this may be a read error.

Library preparation (for TCRbeta) was performed with unique molecular identifiers. A single record per CDR3 protein comes from TCRdb applying MiXCR to the PCR reads. The profile shows over 550,000 distinct CDR3 sequences, 10% of them singletons. Looked up from germline, CDR1 is SGHKS and CDR2 is YYEKEE (reference sequence). Trimming removed 3 bases from V and 2 bases from J, with 12 bases in between. The CDR3 runs to 15 residues. The specimen comprised PBMCs from the stem cell graft donor, sampled from the stem cell graft. The clonotype was recovered from a human donor who donated a stem cell graft to a child with acute myeloid leukemia. The rearrangement links TRBV5-5 to TRBJ2-1, with no clear D. CDR3 coding DNA: TGTGCCAGCAGCTCTACACCAGCGCCCTACAATGAGCAGTTCTTC. Its translation: CASSSTPAPYNEQFF.